The next 11 T cell receptor beta chains were all read from a single sample in a study of T cells in Graves' hyperthyroidism and ophthalmopathy. Amplification of TCR beta CDR3 regions used RNA as the template. HTBI primers were used for first-round RT-PCR of the TCR CDR3. TCRdb independently ran MiXCR on the multiplex PCR reads; one entry per CDR3 protein. Here the sample spans 300,000 to 350,000 distinct CDR3 sequences, approximately 15% being singletons. Sequenced input: blood. All receptors derive from a woman aged 30 to 39 with Graves' hyperthyroidism.

The V gene is TRBV28, the J gene TRBJ1-4; D gene uncertain. V was shortened by 8 bases and J by 10 bases, with 17 bases between the two germline ends. The CDR3 runs to 13 residues. In germline, CDR1 is MDHEN, CDR2 SYDVKM. This CDR3 is CASVSSSVGKLFF. The CDR3, as DNA: TGTGCCAGCGTCAGCAGCTCGGTCGGAAAACTGTTTTTT.

This clonotype has a single count. The chain uses TRBV5-4 and TRBJ2-5, with D uncertain. With 2 bases removed from V and 0 bases from J, the gap between germline ends came to 8 bases. The CDR3 is made up of 14 amino acids. Germline CDR1 SGHNT, CDR2 YYREEE (reference sequence). The CDR3 nucleotides read TGTGCCAGCAGCTTCCGGACGGACCAAGAGACCCAGTACTTC. This codes for CASSFRTDQETQYF.

This clonotype was detected ten times or more. The chain carries TRBV28 and TRBJ2-3; TRBD2 agrees at 8 bases. The V gene end was trimmed by 3 bases and the J gene end by 5 bases; junction bases not matched to a gene: 10. Germline CDR1 MDHEN, CDR2 SYDVKM. The CDR3 has 16 amino acids. The CDR3 nucleotides read TGTGCCAGCAGTTTTGGTTTTAGCGGGATGAAAGATACGCAGTATTTT. This codes for CASSFGFSGMKDTQYF.

The table lists this clonotype with a few counts. The chain joins TRBV5-5 to TRBJ2-1; unclear D gene. This CDR3 is 14 amino acids long. V was cut by 5 bases and J by 4 bases, with 13 bases left in between. In germline, CDR1 is SGHKS, CDR2 YYEKEE (reference sequence). The CDR3 sequence: CASSSPPRYNEQFF. As DNA, the CDR3 is TGTGCCAGCAGTTCCCCTCCTCGTTACAATGAGCAGTTCTTC.

This clonotype was counted between two and nine times. The CDR3 spells CASSFNSAGELFF. The DNA of the CDR3 is TGTGCCAGCAGCTTTAATAGCGCCGGGGAGCTGTTTTTT. The chain is built from TRBV5-8 and TRBJ2-2, with a possible D match to TRBD2 (5 bases). The CDR3 is 13 residues long. Germline V lookup: CDR1 SGHTS, CDR2 YDEGEE. V lost 2 bases and J 6 bases, leaving 8 bases between the germline ends.

This clonotype was picked up one time. This chain joins TRBV2 and TRBJ2-7, with 11 bases lining up with TRBD1. Germline CDR1 is SNHLY and CDR2 is FYNNEI. CDR3 length equals 15 residues. The J segment lost 4 bases and the V segment lost 5 bases, leaving 7 bases of the junction unmatched. This CDR3 is CASSTLGQGAYEQYF. CDR3 coding DNA: TGTGCCAGCAGTACGCTCGGACAGGGGGCTTACGAGCAGTACTTC.

This clonotype was recorded many times. The rearrangement uses TRBV6-1 and TRBJ1-6; 8 bases line up with TRBD1. The J segment lost 15 bases and the V segment lost 7 bases, leaving 5 bases of the junction unmatched. Germline-derived CDR1 and CDR2 are MNHNS and SASEGT. The CDR3 spans 11 residues. The CDR3 region is CASTHGQGLHF. In DNA form, the CDR3 reads TGTGCCAGCACCCACGGACAGGGCCTCCACTTT.

The DNA for the CDR3 is TGTGCCAGTAGTATAGGCCTAAGGGGGCGAAGTGAGCAGTTCTTC. It specifies CASSIGLRGRSEQFF. This chain links TRBV19 with TRBJ2-1, with 7 positions matching TRBD1. The CDR3 length is 15 residues. Germline assignment: CDR1 LNHDA and CDR2 SQIVND (reference sequence). V was pared by 1 base and J by 9 bases, with 9 bases of the junction left unmatched.

The chain couples TRBV7-8 to TRBJ2-2; perhaps TRBD2 as D (5 bases). The V gene's germline CDR1 is SGHVS and CDR2 FQNEAQ. V gave up 6 bases and J gave up 4 bases, with 18 bases separating them. This CDR3 has 16 amino acids. As DNA, the CDR3 is TGTGCCAGCAGGCCGCAGGTAGCGAGAGGCACCGGGGAGCTGTTTTTT. Its translation is CASRPQVARGTGELFF.

V and J are TRBV9 and TRBJ2-3, with D hard to call. This CDR3 is built from 14 residues. Looked up from germline, CDR1 is SGDLS and CDR2 is YYNGEE. Trimming cost V 3 bases and J 6 bases, with 14 bases left between them. CDR3 sequence: CASSATPSADTQYF. CDR3 coding DNA: TGTGCCAGCAGCGCTACCCCTTCCGCGGATACGCAGTATTTT.

This clonotype was found a few times. The V call is TRBV30, the J call TRBJ1-1; 10 nucleotides agree with TRBD1. This CDR3 contains 13 residues. J gave up 4 bases and V 5 bases, and 4 bases lay outside the gene matches. CDR1 is GTSNPN and CDR2 is SVGIG in the germline V gene (reference sequence). The CDR3 bases are TGTGCCTGGGAGACAGGGGGCGGCACTGAAGCTTTCTTT. Protein product: CAWETGGGTEAFF.